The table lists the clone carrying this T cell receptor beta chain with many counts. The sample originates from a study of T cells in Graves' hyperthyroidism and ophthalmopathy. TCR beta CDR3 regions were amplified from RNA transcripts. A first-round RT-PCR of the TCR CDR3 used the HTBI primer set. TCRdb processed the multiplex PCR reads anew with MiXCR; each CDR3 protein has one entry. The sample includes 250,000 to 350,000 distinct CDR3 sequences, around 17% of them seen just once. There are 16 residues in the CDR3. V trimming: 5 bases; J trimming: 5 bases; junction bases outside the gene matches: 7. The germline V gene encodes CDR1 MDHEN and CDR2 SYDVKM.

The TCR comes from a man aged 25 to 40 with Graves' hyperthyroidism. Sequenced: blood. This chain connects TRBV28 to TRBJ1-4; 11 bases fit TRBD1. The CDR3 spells CASSNLGQGGNEKLFF. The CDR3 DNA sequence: TGTGCCAGCAGTAACCTGGGACAGGGGGGGAATGAAAAACTGTTTTTT.